This is a list of T cell receptor beta chains from one sample in a study of blood T cells in healthy people across ages. TCRdb re-derived calls from the 5' RACE reads in MiXCR, one entry per CDR3 protein. The data hold about 1.4 million distinct CDR3 sequences, with around 59% observed a single time. Source material: blood. These receptors were obtained from a man younger than 30 in good health. The CDR3 runs from the conserved cysteine through the conserved F or W. The D gene is left open where the match is weak. Expanded clones get a size class; other rows say once, few or many, or leave the size out.

d_gene: TRBD2; j_gene: TRBJ2-7; abundance: .; v_gene: TRBV6-5; CDR3nt: TGTGCCAGCAGTTACAAAGCGGGAGGGTTCCACGAGCAGTACTTC; CDR3aa: CASSYKAGGFHEQYF
d_gene: .; j_gene: TRBJ2-5; abundance: once; v_gene: TRBV29-1; CDR3nt: TGCAGCGTTATCCCGCGTTTGTGGGTCAATGAGCAGTACTTC; CDR3aa: CSVIPRLWVNEQYF
d_gene: TRBD2; j_gene: TRBJ2-1; abundance: .; v_gene: TRBV10-3; CDR3nt: TGTGCCATCAGTGAGTCGATTTTTGCCGCGGGGGGGCATGTTGAGCAGTTCTTC; CDR3aa: CAISESIFAAGGHVEQFF
d_gene: TRBD1; j_gene: TRBJ2-7; abundance: .; v_gene: TRBV7-9; CDR3nt: TGTGCCAGCAGCTTAGCATCCGGACAGGGGGACTACGAGCAGTACTTC; CDR3aa: CASSLASGQGDYEQYF
d_gene: .; j_gene: TRBJ1-2; abundance: .; v_gene: TRBV6-1; CDR3nt: TGTGCCAGCAGGTTCAACTATGGCTACACCTTC; CDR3aa: CASRFNYGYTF
d_gene: .; j_gene: TRBJ2-7; abundance: .; v_gene: TRBV7-2; CDR3nt: TGTGCCGGCAGCTCCCGGTGGAACTCCTACGAGCAGTACTTC; CDR3aa: CAGSSRWNSYEQYF
d_gene: .; j_gene: TRBJ2-5; abundance: few; v_gene: TRBV12-3/TRBV12-4; CDR3nt: TGTGCCAGCAGTTTAAGGGCCCGGGAGACCCAGTACTTC; CDR3aa: CASSLRARETQYF
d_gene: .; j_gene: TRBJ2-5; abundance: .; v_gene: TRBV28; CDR3nt: TGTGCCAGCAGTTTGGAGAGGTACCAAGAGACCCAGTACTTC; CDR3aa: CASSLERYQETQYF
d_gene: TRBD2; j_gene: TRBJ2-7; abundance: few; v_gene: TRBV4-1; CDR3nt: TGCGCCAGCAGCCAGATCGCCGCGGGAGGGATGCACGAGCAGTACTTC; CDR3aa: CASSQIAAGGMHEQYF
d_gene: .; j_gene: TRBJ1-2; abundance: .; v_gene: TRBV7-9; CDR3nt: TGTGCCAGCAGCTTAGGGGATGATGGCTACACCTTC; CDR3aa: CASSLGDDGYTF
d_gene: .; j_gene: TRBJ1-6; abundance: .; v_gene: TRBV4-1; CDR3nt: TGCGCCAGCAGCCAACAACAGGGCGGATCACCCCTCCACTTT; CDR3aa: CASSQQQGGSPLHF
d_gene: .; j_gene: TRBJ2-2; abundance: .; v_gene: TRBV27; CDR3nt: TGTGCCAGCAGAGCGGCCGGGGTCACTGCCGGGGAGCTGTTTTTT; CDR3aa: CASRAAGVTAGELFF
d_gene: .; j_gene: TRBJ2-3; abundance: few; v_gene: TRBV7-2; CDR3nt: TGTGCCAGCAGCTTAGGCAGACTAGGGGGCAAAGATACGCAGTATTTT; CDR3aa: CASSLGRLGGKDTQYF
d_gene: TRBD2; j_gene: TRBJ2-7; abundance: few; v_gene: TRBV20-1; CDR3nt: TGCAGTGCTAGAGATATGGGACTAGCGGGAGGCCCAGAGCAGTACTTC; CDR3aa: CSARDMGLAGGPEQYF
d_gene: TRBD2; j_gene: TRBJ2-1; abundance: .; v_gene: TRBV24-1; CDR3nt: TGTGCCACCAGTGATGTGGGACTAAGCGGCAATGAGCAGTTCTTC; CDR3aa: CATSDVGLSGNEQFF
d_gene: .; j_gene: TRBJ1-5; abundance: few; v_gene: TRBV28; CDR3nt: TGTGCCAGCAGTCAGGGGTGGGTTCAGCCCCAGCATTTT; CDR3aa: CASSQGWVQPQHF
d_gene: TRBD2; j_gene: TRBJ2-1; abundance: .; v_gene: TRBV20-1; CDR3nt: TGCAGTGCTAGATACCTGGCGGGGGGGAGGAATGAGCAGTTCTTC; CDR3aa: CSARYLAGGRNEQFF
d_gene: .; j_gene: TRBJ2-7; abundance: once; v_gene: TRBV20-1; CDR3nt: TGCAGTGCTAGAGAGGTTGAGAGACTCTATGACGAGCAGTACTTC; CDR3aa: CSAREVERLYDEQYF
d_gene: .; j_gene: TRBJ1-5; abundance: .; v_gene: TRBV20-1; CDR3nt: TGCAGTGCTAGAGGGTTCCCGGGGGGTCAGCCCCAGCATTTT; CDR3aa: CSARGFPGGQPQHF
d_gene: .; j_gene: TRBJ2-6; abundance: few; v_gene: TRBV19; CDR3nt: TGTGCCAGTAGTATCCCGGGACGGTTCCAGGCTGGGGCCAACGTCCTGACTTTC; CDR3aa: CASSIPGRFQAGANVLTF
d_gene: .; j_gene: TRBJ2-5; abundance: .; v_gene: TRBV10-3; CDR3nt: TGTGCCATCAGTGAAGAGGGGGGCGGAGGGGAGACCCAGTACTTC; CDR3aa: CAISEEGGGGETQYF
d_gene: .; j_gene: TRBJ2-3; abundance: .; v_gene: TRBV6-1; CDR3nt: TGTGCCAGCAGTGGGATACCTTCCGGGACCTCTAGCACAGATACGCAGTATTTT; CDR3aa: CASSGIPSGTSSTDTQYF
d_gene: .; j_gene: TRBJ1-5; abundance: .; v_gene: TRBV11-2; CDR3nt: TGTGCCAGCAGCTTAGATCATGGTCAGCCCCAGCATTTT; CDR3aa: CASSLDHGQPQHF
d_gene: .; j_gene: TRBJ2-5; abundance: .; v_gene: TRBV10-3; CDR3nt: TGTGCCATCAGTTTCGAGACAGGAGTTGGAGAGACCCAGTACTTC; CDR3aa: CAISFETGVGETQYF
d_gene: .; j_gene: TRBJ1-1; abundance: .; v_gene: TRBV2; CDR3nt: TGTGCCGCGGGAGACAGGACGACAGGCCAGGCTTGGGCTTTCTTT; CDR3aa: CAAGDRTTGQAWAFF
d_gene: .; j_gene: TRBJ1-2; abundance: .; v_gene: TRBV7-2; CDR3nt: TGTGCCAGCAGCTTAAGGTCACAACTCTATGGCTACACCTTC; CDR3aa: CASSLRSQLYGYTF
d_gene: .; j_gene: TRBJ2-1; abundance: few; v_gene: TRBV2; CDR3nt: TGTGCCAGCAGTGAGGCGCTGGCCCACAATGAGCAGTTCTTC; CDR3aa: CASSEALAHNEQFF
d_gene: .; j_gene: TRBJ2-2; abundance: .; v_gene: TRBV28; CDR3nt: TGTGCCAGCAGTTGGGAAAACACCGGGGAGCTGTTTTTT; CDR3aa: CASSWENTGELFF
d_gene: .; j_gene: TRBJ2-7; abundance: .; v_gene: TRBV5-1; CDR3nt: TGCGCCAGCAGCTTGGCAGAGGCCCGATCGAGGTACGAGCAGTACTTC; CDR3aa: CASSLAEARSRYEQYF
d_gene: TRBD2; j_gene: TRBJ2-1; abundance: .; v_gene: TRBV2; CDR3nt: TGTGCCAGCAGTGGACTAGCGGGAGTGCAGGGTGAGCAGTTCTTC; CDR3aa: CASSGLAGVQGEQFF
d_gene: .; j_gene: TRBJ1-5; abundance: .; v_gene: TRBV15; CDR3nt: TGTGCCACCAGCAGAGATGGGGATCAGCCCCAGCATTTT; CDR3aa: CATSRDGDQPQHF
d_gene: .; j_gene: TRBJ2-7; abundance: .; v_gene: TRBV5-1; CDR3nt: TGCGCCAGCAGCTTGGTTACTACAGGGAGTGGGTTCTACGAGCAGTACTTC; CDR3aa: CASSLVTTGSGFYEQYF
d_gene: TRBD1; j_gene: TRBJ1-2; abundance: .; v_gene: TRBV2; CDR3nt: TGTGCCAGCAGTGAACCCGGACAGGGGTTCTATGGCTACACCTTC; CDR3aa: CASSEPGQGFYGYTF
d_gene: .; j_gene: TRBJ2-1; abundance: .; v_gene: TRBV6-1; CDR3nt: TGTGCCAGCAGTGAATACGGGATGTCCTACAATGAGCAGTTCTTC; CDR3aa: CASSEYGMSYNEQFF
d_gene: TRBD2; j_gene: TRBJ2-1; abundance: .; v_gene: TRBV15; CDR3nt: TGTGCCACCAGCAGAGCCGAAGCCCGAGCGGGACACAATGAGCAGTTCTTC; CDR3aa: CATSRAEARAGHNEQFF
d_gene: .; j_gene: TRBJ2-5; abundance: few; v_gene: TRBV7-9; CDR3nt: TGTGCCAGCAGCGTCGGTCGCGGGTACCAAGAGACCCAGTACTTC; CDR3aa: CASSVGRGYQETQYF
d_gene: .; j_gene: TRBJ2-1; abundance: .; v_gene: TRBV12-3/TRBV12-4; CDR3nt: TGTGCCAGCAGTTTACTGGGGGGTCCTGAGCAGTTCTTC; CDR3aa: CASSLLGGPEQFF
d_gene: TRBD2; j_gene: TRBJ2-5; abundance: .; v_gene: TRBV20-1; CDR3nt: TGCAGTGCTACGGGGCAGGCTAGCGGGGGACAAGAGACCCAGTACTTC; CDR3aa: CSATGQASGGQETQYF
d_gene: .; j_gene: TRBJ2-7; abundance: few; v_gene: TRBV4-1; CDR3nt: TGCGCCAGCAGCCAAGTCGGACAGGAGGGGGCGGCCGAGCAGTACTTC; CDR3aa: CASSQVGQEGAAEQYF
d_gene: .; j_gene: TRBJ1-5; abundance: .; v_gene: TRBV12-3/TRBV12-4; CDR3nt: TGTGCCAGCAGTTTGGGGGCTGGCAATCAGCCCCAGCATTTT; CDR3aa: CASSLGAGNQPQHF
d_gene: TRBD1; j_gene: TRBJ1-5; abundance: once; v_gene: TRBV3-1; CDR3nt: TGTGCCAGCAGCCAAACGTTCACAGGGACAGGGGCTTGGACGCCCCAGCATTTT; CDR3aa: CASSQTFTGTGAWTPQHF
d_gene: TRBD1; j_gene: TRBJ2-1; abundance: .; v_gene: TRBV6-6; CDR3nt: TGTGCCAGCAGTACCCGGACAGGGCAAGAGACCCAGTTCTTC; CDR3aa: CASSTRTGQETQFF
d_gene: TRBD1; j_gene: TRBJ1-4; abundance: once; v_gene: TRBV6-1; CDR3nt: TGTGCCAGCCGCCAAGAAGATCTGACAGGGGGTAGGAATGAAAAACTGTTTTTT; CDR3aa: CASRQEDLTGGRNEKLFF
d_gene: .; j_gene: TRBJ1-2; abundance: .; v_gene: TRBV9; CDR3nt: TGTGCCAGCAGCCCGGGCGGGGTTGGATCGGGTGGCTACACCTTC; CDR3aa: CASSPGGVGSGGYTF
d_gene: .; j_gene: TRBJ2-7; abundance: few; v_gene: TRBV7-9; CDR3nt: TGTGCCAGCAGAGGCAGTACCTACGAGCAGTACTTC; CDR3aa: CASRGSTYEQYF
d_gene: TRBD1; j_gene: TRBJ2-4; abundance: .; v_gene: TRBV15; CDR3nt: TGTGCCACCACCCCAAAGGACAGGGCCAAAAACATTCAGTACTTC; CDR3aa: CATTPKDRAKNIQYF
d_gene: .; j_gene: TRBJ2-7; abundance: .; v_gene: TRBV11-2; CDR3nt: TGTGCCAGCACCCCGGAAAGGGACGGCTACGAGCAGTACTTC; CDR3aa: CASTPERDGYEQYF
d_gene: TRBD2; j_gene: TRBJ2-2; abundance: .; v_gene: TRBV12-3/TRBV12-4; CDR3nt: TGTGCCAGCAGGCGGGGACTAGCGGGAGAGAAGGGCACCGGGGAGCTGTTTTTT; CDR3aa: CASRRGLAGEKGTGELFF
d_gene: .; j_gene: TRBJ2-7; abundance: .; v_gene: TRBV6-5; CDR3nt: TGTGCCAGCACCCATATTACCCAGGGCCACCACGAGCAGTACTTC; CDR3aa: CASTHITQGHHEQYF
d_gene: .; j_gene: TRBJ1-2; abundance: few; v_gene: TRBV2; CDR3nt: TGTGCCAGCAGTGGCCTGAGAACTGGCTACACCTTC; CDR3aa: CASSGLRTGYTF
d_gene: .; j_gene: TRBJ2-7; abundance: .; v_gene: TRBV5-1; CDR3nt: TGCGCCAGCAGCGGCCCGGGGAATTCCTACGAGCAGTACTTC; CDR3aa: CASSGPGNSYEQYF
d_gene: TRBD1; j_gene: TRBJ2-5; abundance: .; v_gene: TRBV25-1; CDR3nt: TGTGCCAGCTCCACCCAAACAGGGGGCGCGGAGACCCAGTACTTC; CDR3aa: CASSTQTGGAETQYF
d_gene: .; j_gene: TRBJ2-5; abundance: few; v_gene: TRBV20-1; CDR3nt: TGCAGTGCTGTAACAGGGTGGCAAGAAGAGACCCAGTACTTC; CDR3aa: CSAVTGWQEETQYF
d_gene: .; j_gene: TRBJ1-2; abundance: .; v_gene: TRBV4-2; CDR3nt: TGTGCCAGCAGCCAAGGCCCCCGACAGGAATACTATGGCTACACCTTC; CDR3aa: CASSQGPRQEYYGYTF
d_gene: .; j_gene: TRBJ2-7; abundance: .; v_gene: TRBV27; CDR3nt: TGTGCCAGCAGCTCTAGGGTGGGGCCTCCCTACGAGCAGTACTTC; CDR3aa: CASSSRVGPPYEQYF
d_gene: TRBD1; j_gene: TRBJ1-2; abundance: .; v_gene: TRBV7-9; CDR3nt: TGTGCCAGCAGCCCCATCCCCCGGGACAGGGCTGTCTATGGCTACACCTTC; CDR3aa: CASSPIPRDRAVYGYTF